Listed here are 5 T cell receptor beta chains from one sample, sequenced in a study of shared clonotypes between healthy human individuals. Profiling relied on immunoSEQ multiplex PCR, and the TCRdb table lists in-frame clones only, not all of them. Among roughly 850,000 clones listed, about 96% were seen once. Naive CD8 isolation took CD45RO-negative cells positively selected for CCR7 and excluded terminally differentiated effector memory CD45RA+ cells. Sequencing input: naive CD8+ T cells sorted from blood. These receptors were obtained from a man aged 25 to 40 in good health.

This CDR3 reads CASSAGGGSVQYF. Here the CDR3 DNA reads TGTGCCAGCAGCGCCGGGGGTGGATCTGTTCAGTACTTC. The gene calls are TRBV9 and TRBJ2-4, with D maybe TRBD2 (6 bases). Trimming removed 3 bases from V and 11 bases from J, with 15 bases in between. Germline CDR1 SGDLS, CDR2 YYNGEE. CDR3 size: 13 residues.

The CDR3 DNA reads TGTGCCATCAGTGAGTCTTGGGGGGCTGGGGACAATGAGCAGTTCTTC. Translated, it gives CAISESWGAGDNEQFF. The rearrangement uses TRBV10-3 and TRBJ2-1; D is possibly TRBD1 or TRBD2 (6 bases each). V lost 0 bases and J lost 5, with 14 bases in between. Germline values: CDR1 ENHRY, CDR2 SYGVKD. CDR3 length equals 16 residues.

The chain joins TRBV10-3 to TRBJ2-2; D uncertain. Germline V lookup: CDR1 ENHRY, CDR2 SYGVKD. V was clipped by 0 bases and J by 4 bases, with 6 bases between them. The CDR3 consists of 14 residues. The CDR3 loop is CAISESGSTGELFF. The CDR3 DNA follows: TGTGCCATCAGTGAGTCAGGGTCCACCGGGGAGCTGTTTTTT.

The chain recombines TRBV7-9 with TRBJ2-7; 9 bases map to TRBD2. The trim removed 2 bases at V and 5 bases at J, leaving 10 bases unmatched. CDR3 size: 16 residues. From germline, CDR1 is SEHNR and CDR2 FQNEAQ (reference sequence). CDR3 in amino acids: CASSLTLAGVVDEQYF. The CDR3 bases are TGTGCCAGCAGCTTAACTTTAGCGGGAGTGGTAGACGAGCAGTACTTC.

This clone appeared once. V is TRBV6-5 and J is TRBJ2-1; 7 bases are a match to TRBD1. Germline assignment: CDR1 MNHEY and CDR2 SVGAGI. V lost 4 bases, J lost 3 bases, and 3 bases stayed unmatched. The CDR3 consists of 14 residues. The CDR3 DNA reads TGTGCCAGCAGTTTAAGGGGGCTCTACAATGAGCAGTTCTTC. Its translation is CASSLRGLYNEQFF.